The 27 T cell receptor beta chains below all came from one sample that was sequenced in a study of T cell repertoires in ileal Crohn's disease. TCRdb's copy holds only in-frame clones and misses some; the assay was immunoSEQ multiplex PCR. This table has approximately 4,500 clones, roughly 74% appearing once. The sequenced sample was ileal tissue. Every receptor here comes from an adult with Crohn's disease.

The count of this clone is one. The V gene is TRBV5-1, the J gene TRBJ1-1; 8 bases match TRBD1. The CDR3 extends over 17 amino acids. Trimming at V came to 4 bases and at J to 4 bases, leaving 15 bases not matched to a gene. Per germline, CDR1 SGHRS and CDR2 YFSETQ. Here the CDR3 DNA reads TGCGCCAGCAGCCCCCTCCGACAGGGGTGGGTTGGCACTGAAGCTTTCTTT. Protein sequence: CASSPLRQGWVGTEAFF.

The chain joins TRBV2 to TRBJ2-7; D not resolved. Trimming stripped 4 bases from V and 2 bases from J, with 15 bases between. Germline loops: CDR1 SNHLY, CDR2 FYNNEI. The CDR3 has 15 residues. The CDR3 DNA reads as TGTGCCAGCAGTGGGATGTCGAACTACCCCTACGAGCAGTACTTC. Protein product: CASSGMSNYPYEQYF. Filled out from reference TRBV2 and TRBJ2-7, the complete variable domain reads EPEVTQTPSHQVTQMGQEVILRCVPISNHLYFYWYRQILGQKVEFLVSFYNNEISEKSEIFDDQFSVERPDGSNFTLKIRSTKLEDSAMYFCASSGMSNYPYEQYFGPGTRLTVT.

The V call is TRBV5-1, the J call TRBJ2-2, with D possibly being TRBD2 (7 bases). Per the germline V gene, CDR1 is SGHRS and CDR2 is YFSETQ. The germline V and J ends were trimmed by 0 bases and 5 bases, with 14 bases remaining between them. The CDR3 is 16 amino acids. In nucleotides, the CDR3 is TGCGCCAGCAGCTTGGCCGGACTAGGGGGGACCGGGGAGCTGTTTTTT. Its translation: CASSLAGLGGTGELFF.

The chain joins TRBV5-1 to TRBJ2-2, with TRBD1 identical over 7 bases. This CDR3 has 15 amino acids. Germline loops: CDR1 SGHRS, CDR2 YFSETQ. V gave up 1 base and J gave up 5 bases; unmatched junction bases: 5. The CDR3 region is CASSLLAGGTGELFF. CDR3 DNA sequence: TGCGCCAGCAGCTTGTTGGCAGGGGGTACCGGGGAGCTGTTTTTT.

J is TRBJ2-1 and V is TRBV5-6, with 7 bases matching TRBD2. This CDR3 contains 16 residues. Germline trimming cut 0 bases from V and 6 bases from J; bases unmatched to any gene: 9. Germline V CDR1 and CDR2: SGHDT, YYEEEE. As DNA, the CDR3 is TGTGCCAGCAGCTTGGCCGTGTCGGGAGGCCCCAATGAGCAGTTCTTC. It specifies CASSLAVSGGPNEQFF.

The chain links TRBV7-8 to TRBJ1-3; D gene uncertain. Between the trimmed V and J ends, which lost 0 bases and 1 base, there was a span of 7 bases. Germline loops: CDR1 SGHVS, CDR2 FQNEAQ. This CDR3 region has 15 residues. CDR3: CASSLAIQSGNTIYF. Here the CDR3 DNA reads TGTGCCAGCAGCTTAGCGATACAGTCTGGAAACACCATATATTTT.

V gene TRBV6-1 combines with J gene TRBJ2-7, with 11 bases aligning to TRBD2. With V trimmed by 6 bases and J by 3 bases, 4 bases remained unmatched. The CDR3 loop spans 14 amino acids. CDR1 and CDR2 (germline): MNHNS, SASEGT. CDR3 nucleotides: TGTGCCAGCAGACTAGCGGGAGATCTCTACGAGCAGTACTTC. It translates to CASRLAGDLYEQYF.

The J gene is TRBJ1-5, the V gene TRBV6-6; possibly TRBD1 for D (6 bases). The V gene's germline CDR1 is MNHNY and CDR2 SVGAGI (reference sequence). This CDR3 is 13 amino acids long. V gave up 6 bases and J gave up 4 bases, with 10 bases separating them. CDR3 loop: CASSRDRNQPQHF. CDR3 nucleotides: TGTGCCAGCAGCCGCGACAGGAATCAGCCCCAGCATTTT.

The gene calls are TRBV7-2 and TRBJ1-1; TRBD1 agrees at 7 bases. There are 13 residues in the CDR3. The germline V gene has CDR1 SGHTA and CDR2 FQGNSA. Unmatched junction bases numbered 9, after V lost 7 bases and J lost 7 bases. CDR3 nucleotide sequence: TGTGCCAGCAACCCTGACAGGGTCGGTGAAGCTTTCTTT. It yields the protein CASNPDRVGEAFF.

The CDR3 loop is CASSASMSTEAFF. CDR3 DNA sequence: TGTGCCAGCAGCGCCTCTATGAGTACTGAAGCTTTCTTT. The chain employs TRBV9 and TRBJ1-1; no clear D. This CDR3 is built from 13 residues. Germline CDR1 is SGDLS and CDR2 is YYNGEE. V lost 3 bases, J lost 5 bases, and 11 bases lay in between.

The table lists this clone with a count of one. The chain links TRBV7-6 to TRBJ2-2; 7 bases fit TRBD2. The CDR3 is made up of 16 amino acids. Germline CDR1 reads SGHVS; CDR2 reads FNYEAQ. Trimming cost V 5 bases and J 0 bases; bases outside gene matches: 6. The DNA for the CDR3 is TGTGCCAGCAGCCCCGCTAGCGGAGCGAACACCGGGGAGCTGTTTTTT. It codes for CASSPASGANTGELFF.

The chain carries TRBV5-6 and TRBJ1-2; D may be TRBD1 (6 bases). This CDR3 is built from 12 residues. Germline CDR1 and CDR2: SGHDT and YYEEEE. Deletions cut 4 bases from V and 7 bases from J, with 11 bases between. The CDR3 coding sequence is TGTGCCAGCAGCACATCAGGGGTTGGCTACACCTTC. It specifies CASSTSGVGYTF.

The chain has TRBV6-1 and TRBJ1-4, with a tentative D call TRBD1 (5 bases). The germline V and J ends were trimmed by 5 bases and 5 bases, with 15 bases remaining between them. Germline CDR1 and CDR2: MNHNS and SASEGT. This CDR3 comprises 15 residues. The DNA of the CDR3 is TGTGCCAGCAGTTCCCGGACCGCAGGGAATGAAAAACTGTTTTTT. This sequence encodes CASSSRTAGNEKLFF.

This chain links TRBV6-1 with TRBJ1-2, with TRBD1 as a possible D gene (5 bases). Per germline, CDR1 MNHNS and CDR2 SASEGT. The CDR3 has 12 amino acids. Deletions cut 9 bases from V and 2 bases from J, with 10 bases between. Here the CDR3 DNA reads TGTGCCAGTCTCAAGGGGAACTATGGCTACACCTTC. Translation: CASLKGNYGYTF.

The chain links TRBV25-1 to TRBJ1-2, with TRBD1 matching 7 bases. There are 14 residues in the CDR3. The ends lost 2 bases at V and 7 bases at J; junction bases unmatched: 7. The germline V gene encodes CDR1 MGHDK and CDR2 SYGVNS. In DNA form, the CDR3 reads TGTGCCAGCAGTGAACTTGACAGGGATGGTGGCTACACCTTC. Translating gives CASSELDRDGGYTF.

V usage is TRBV5-8 and J usage is TRBJ2-7; 9 nucleotides agree with TRBD1. The CDR3 extends over 15 amino acids. The germline gives CDR1 SGHTS, CDR2 YDEGEE. V was clipped by 3 bases and J by 3 bases; unmatched bases: 7. The CDR3 loop is CASSSLRTGVYEQYF. The DNA of the CDR3 is TGTGCCAGCAGCTCCCTCCGGACAGGGGTCTACGAGCAGTACTTC. The whole variable domain, filled in from reference TRBV5-8 and TRBJ2-7, reads EAGVTQSPTHLIKTRGQQATLRCSPISGHTSVYWYQQALGLGLQFLLWYDEGEERNRGNFPPRFSGRQFPNYSSELNVNALELEDSALYLCASSSLRTGVYEQYFGPGTRLTVT.

The CDR3 spells CASSSDEGDEQFF. The CDR3 nucleotides read TGTGCCAGCAGTTCCGACGAGGGGGATGAGCAGTTCTTC. This chain uses TRBV27 with TRBJ2-1, with D tentatively TRBD1 (6 bases). This CDR3 is built from 13 residues. With 4 bases removed from V and 8 bases from J, the gap between germline ends came to 12 bases. Germline values: CDR1 MNHEY, CDR2 SMNVEV (reference sequence).

V and J are TRBV6-1 and TRBJ1-2, with D unresolved. V lost 4 bases to trimming and J lost 4 bases, with 13 bases between them. Germline CDR1 reads MNHNS; CDR2 reads SASEGT. The CDR3 has 14 amino acids. The CDR3 reads CASSAWEGPYGYTF. CDR3 coding DNA: TGTGCCAGCAGTGCCTGGGAGGGCCCCTATGGCTACACCTTC.

The V and J genes are TRBV29-1 and TRBJ1-1; D gene unclear. Trimming shortened V by 4 bases and J by 5 bases, and 20 bases separated the two germline ends. CDR3 size: 15 residues. The germline gives CDR1 SQVTM, CDR2 ANQGSEA. The CDR3 loop reads CSVVLIGGIWTEAFF. Written as DNA, the CDR3 is TGCAGCGTTGTGTTAATCGGCGGGATATGGACTGAAGCTTTCTTT.

The rearrangement links TRBV5-6 to TRBJ1-1, with 11 nucleotides matching TRBD1. The CDR3 totals 15 residues. Germline V CDR1 and CDR2: SGHDT, YYEEEE. V lost 4 bases and J lost 5; bases outside the gene matches: 7. CDR3: CASSPGQGAKTEAFF. The CDR3 DNA follows: TGTGCCAGCAGCCCTGGACAGGGGGCTAAAACTGAAGCTTTCTTT.

The genes are TRBV5-4 and TRBJ1-2; no clear D gene. CDR3 length equals 14 residues. Between the trimmed V and J ends, which lost 3 bases and 5 bases, there was a span of 14 bases. Germline V gene sequence: CDR1 SGHNT, CDR2 YYREEE (reference sequence). The CDR3 sequence: CASSSSFGGYGYTF. The CDR3 nucleotides read TGTGCCAGCAGCTCCTCTTTTGGAGGGTATGGCTACACCTTC.

The gene calls are TRBV7-9 and TRBJ1-5; D perhaps matches TRBD1 (5 bases). The CDR3 loop spans 15 amino acids. CDR1 SEHNR and CDR2 FQNEAQ come from the germline V gene (reference sequence). V was pared by 4 bases and J by 3 bases, with 13 bases between. The CDR3 spells CASSSGGDPNQPQHF. The CDR3 DNA reads as TGTGCCAGCAGCTCGGGAGGGGATCCCAATCAGCCCCAGCATTTT. Combining the CDR3 with reference TRBV7-9 and TRBJ1-5 gives the whole variable domain DTGVSQNPRHKITKRGQNVTFRCDPISEHNRLYWYRQTLGQGPEFLTYFQNEAQLEKSRLLSDRFSAERPKGSFSTLEIQRTEQGDSAMYLCASSSGGDPNQPQHFGDGTRLSIL.

This chain links TRBV4-2 with TRBJ2-7; TRBD1 might be the D (6 bases). The CDR3 has 13 residues. V was cut by 1 base and J by 4 bases, with 8 bases left in between. Germline V CDR1 and CDR2: LGHNA, YNFKEQ. In DNA, the CDR3 is TGTGCCAGCAGCCAAGGGACAGTGTACGAGCAGTACTTC. It codes for CASSQGTVYEQYF.

The V gene is TRBV9, the J gene TRBJ2-3; 11 bases are shared with TRBD2. J gave up 0 bases and V 2 bases, and 8 bases lay outside the gene matches. CDR1 and CDR2 (germline): SGDLS, YYNGEE. The CDR3 is 18 residues long. CDR3 sequence: CASSVSLAGASSTDTQYF. The CDR3 DNA sequence: TGTGCCAGCAGCGTGTCACTAGCGGGGGCCTCGAGCACAGATACGCAGTATTTT.

This clone came up a few times. This rearrangement joins TRBV7-9 to TRBJ2-7, with D tentatively TRBD2 (6 bases). V shed 4 bases and J shed 2 bases, with 12 bases lying between them. Germline V gene sequence: CDR1 SEHNR, CDR2 FQNEAQ (reference sequence). CDR3 length: 14 amino acids. CDR3 sequence reads: CASSSPGAAYEQYF. CDR3 DNA: TGTGCCAGCAGCTCGCCGGGAGCTGCCTACGAGCAGTACTTC.

J is TRBJ2-4 and V is TRBV9; 11 bases line up with TRBD1. The CDR3 totals 16 residues. Losses at the gene ends were 4 bases for V and 7 bases for J; bases not matched to a gene: 10. Germline-derived CDR1 and CDR2 are SGDLS and YYNGEE. The CDR3 reads CASSSTFGTGGNIQYF. DNA of the CDR3: TGTGCCAGCAGCTCCACGTTCGGGACAGGGGGTAACATTCAGTACTTC.

The J gene is TRBJ2-1, the V gene TRBV5-1; D perhaps matches TRBD2 (6 bases). Germline values: CDR1 SGHRS, CDR2 YFSETQ. The V end lost 3 bases, the J end lost 7 bases, and 17 bases lay between the germline ends. The CDR3 is made up of 15 amino acids. The CDR3 DNA follows: TGCGCCAGCAGCTCGAGGTCAGGGAGGATGAATGAGCAGTTCTTC. Its translation: CASSSRSGRMNEQFF.